The 12 T cell receptor beta chains presented below share a single source sample, sequenced in a study of tumor and adjacent non-tumor tissue in lung cancer. This sample's RNA came from whole unsorted tissue. More than 3 cm separated this lung sample from the edge of the tumor. Three rounds of nested PCR, following a modified ARM-PCR protocol, produced the TCRbeta library. TCRdb processed the multiplex PCR reads anew with MiXCR; each CDR3 protein has one entry. Of some 73,000 distinct CDR3 sequences in the sample, roughly 80% were seen once. Sample: distant non-tumor lung tissue. Receptor source: a man in his sixties with non-small cell lung cancer.

The chain couples TRBV20-1 to TRBJ2-1; possibly TRBD2 for D (6 bases). Trimming removed 8 bases from V and 1 base from J, with 18 bases in between. CDR3 length: 15 residues. Germline CDR1 and CDR2: DFQATT and SNEGSKA (reference sequence). CDR3 DNA sequence: TGCAGTACCTTTGGCGGGGAGAATTCCTACAATGAGCAGTTCTTC. It specifies CSTFGGENSYNEQFF.

To note about this clonotype: A junction boundary mismatches the germline segment, possibly from a read error. The rearrangement links TRBV20-1 to TRBJ1-2, with D perhaps matching TRBD1 (5 bases). This CDR3 has 13 residues. In germline, CDR1 is DFQATT, CDR2 SNEGSKA (reference sequence). CDR3 region: CSAAPGTTDGYAF. Here the CDR3 DNA reads TGCAGTGCTGCCCCAGGGACCACTGATGGTTACGCCTTC.

The rearrangement joins TRBV11-1 to TRBJ2-1; TRBD2 is a possible D gene (6 bases). The CDR3 loop spans 15 amino acids. CDR1 is SGHAT, CDR2 FQDESV, per germline (reference sequence). The CDR3 nucleotides are TGTGTCACCAGCTTAGACGCGGGGATCTACAATGAGCAGTTCTTC. Its translation: CVTSLDAGIYNEQFF.

This clonotype was observed a handful of times. This chain uses TRBV2 with TRBJ2-2, with 7 positions matching TRBD1. The CDR3 covers 13 residues. V shed 6 bases and J 6 bases; nucleotides not matched to a gene: 4. The germline V gene has CDR1 SNHLY and CDR2 FYNNEI. The CDR3 DNA reads TGTGCCAGCAGAACCCAGGGGGCCGGGGAGCTGTTTTTT. This sequence encodes CASRTQGAGELFF.

This sequence joins TRBV5-4 and TRBJ1-2; D gene ambiguous. In germline, CDR1 is SGHNT, CDR2 YYREEE (reference sequence). This CDR3 region has 12 residues. V was pared by 0 bases and J by 6 bases, with 6 bases between. CDR3: CASSLENHGYTF. The CDR3 region has the DNA TGTGCCAGCAGCTTGGAAAACCATGGCTACACCTTC. The whole variable domain, remainder taken from reference TRBV5-4 and TRBJ1-2, is ETGVTQSPTHLIKTRGQQVTLRCSSQSGHNTVSWYQQALGQGPQFIFQYYREEENGRGNFPPRFSGLQFPNYSSELNVNALELDDSALYLCASSLENHGYTFGSGTRLTVV.

This chain connects TRBV20-1 to TRBJ2-4, with D tentatively TRBD2 (7 bases). Trimming removed 3 bases at V and 8 bases at J, with 20 bases between. Germline-derived CDR1 and CDR2 are DFQATT and SNEGSKA (reference sequence). The CDR3 has 15 amino acids. CDR3 DNA: TGCAGTGCTAGTAGACAAGGGGGGGGACCGGACATTCAGTACTTC. This codes for CSASRQGGGPDIQYF.

A word on this clonotype: At one end, the junction sequence differs from germline, possibly due to a read error. The chain is built from TRBV5-1 and TRBJ2-3; D might be TRBD2 (6 bases). Per the germline V gene, CDR1 is SGHRS and CDR2 is YFSETQ. CDR3 length: 17 amino acids. Here the CDR3 reads CASCLEGTSHRTDTQYF. The CDR3 nucleotides are TGCGCCAGCTGCTTGGAGGGGACTTCTCATCGCACAGATACGCAGTATTTT.

As regards this clonotype: The junction shows a germline mismatch at one end, possibly a read error. The genes are TRBV25-1 and TRBJ2-3; no clear D gene. Per the germline V gene, CDR1 is MGHDK and CDR2 is SYGVNS. The length of the CDR3 is 12 residues. The CDR3 DNA follows: TGTGTCAGCAGCCGGAGCACAGATACGCAGTATTTT. Protein: CVSSRSTDTQYF.

Turning to this clonotype: Possible read error: a much larger clone is one base away. CDR3 sequence: CASRTGETRKQYF. CDR3 sequence (DNA): TGTGCCAGCAGGACCGGGGAAACCAGAAAGCAGTACTTC. The chain combines TRBV2 with TRBJ2-7, with D possibly TRBD2 on 5 matching bases. CDR3 length: 13 amino acids. V lost 6 bases and J 8 bases, leaving 17 bases between the germline ends. The germline gives CDR1 SNHLY, CDR2 FYNNEI.

The chain joins TRBV29-1 to TRBJ2-1; weak D call: TRBD1 (5 bases). Germline lookup yields CDR1 SQVTM and CDR2 ANQGSEA. The CDR3 is 15 amino acids. Trimming shortened V by 0 bases and J by 3 bases, and 12 bases separated the two germline ends. The CDR3 DNA is TGCAGCGTTGAAGATCGAATGGGGCTCTACAATGAGCAGTTCTTC. This translates into CSVEDRMGLYNEQFF.

This clonotype was found many times. The V and J genes are TRBV29-1 and TRBJ2-2; D is possibly TRBD1 or TRBD2 (5 bases each). V was clipped by 6 bases and J by 4 bases, with 9 bases between them. Germline CDR1 is SQVTM and CDR2 is ANQGSEA. This CDR3 is built from 12 residues. CDR3 DNA sequence: TGCAGCGTGGGTGGGGGCACCGGGGAGCTGTTTTTT. Residues: CSVGGGTGELFF.

About this clonotype itself: One junction end does not reproduce the germline sequence, and a read error may be involved. The J gene is TRBJ2-1, the V gene TRBV12-3 or TRBV12-4; weak D call: TRBD2 (6 bases). This CDR3 comprises 18 residues. CDR3 sequence: CASSPWWDSGSSYNEEFF. The CDR3 coding sequence is TGTGCAAGCAGCCCCTGGTGGGATAGCGGATCCTCCTACAATGAGGAGTTCTTC.